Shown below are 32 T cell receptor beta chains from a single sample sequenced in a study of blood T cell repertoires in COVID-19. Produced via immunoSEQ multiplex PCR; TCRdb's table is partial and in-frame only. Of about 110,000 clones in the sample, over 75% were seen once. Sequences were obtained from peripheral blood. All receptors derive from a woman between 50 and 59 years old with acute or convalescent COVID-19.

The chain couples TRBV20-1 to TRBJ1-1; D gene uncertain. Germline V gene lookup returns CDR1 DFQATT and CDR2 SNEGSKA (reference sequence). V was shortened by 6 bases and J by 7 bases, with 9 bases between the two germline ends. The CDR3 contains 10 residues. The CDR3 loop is CSAPRVEAFF. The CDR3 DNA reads TGCAGTGCCCCGAGGGTTGAAGCTTTCTTT.

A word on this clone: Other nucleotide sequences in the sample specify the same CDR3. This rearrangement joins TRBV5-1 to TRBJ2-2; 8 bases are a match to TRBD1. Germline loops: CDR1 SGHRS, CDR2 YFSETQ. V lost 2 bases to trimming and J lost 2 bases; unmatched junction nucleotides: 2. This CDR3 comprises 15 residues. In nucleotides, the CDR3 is TGCGCCAGCAGCTTCGGACAGGGTAACACCGGGGAGCTGTTTTTT. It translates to CASSFGQGNTGELFF.

This chain's CDR3 is CASSLERGGNTIYF. The DNA for the CDR3 is TGTGCCAGCAGCTTAGAGCGGGGGGGTAACACCATATATTTT. The chain is built from TRBV11-2 and TRBJ1-3; perhaps TRBD1 as D (5 bases). The CDR3 covers 14 residues. Germline CDR1 and CDR2: SGHAT and FQNNGV. Trimming took 0 bases from V and 7 from J, leaving 10 bases between them.

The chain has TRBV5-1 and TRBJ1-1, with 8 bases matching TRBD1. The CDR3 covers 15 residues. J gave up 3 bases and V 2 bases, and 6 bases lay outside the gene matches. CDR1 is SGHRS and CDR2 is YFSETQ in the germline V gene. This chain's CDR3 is CASSFPGGADTEAFF. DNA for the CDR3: TGCGCCAGCAGCTTCCCAGGGGGCGCAGACACTGAAGCTTTCTTT. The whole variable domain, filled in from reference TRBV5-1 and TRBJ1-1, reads KAGVTQTPRYLIKTRGQQVTLSCSPISGHRSVSWYQQTPGQGLQFLFEYFSETQRNKGNFPGRFSGRQFSNSRSEMNVSTLELGDSALYLCASSFPGGADTEAFFGQGTRLTVV.

For the CDR3, the DNA is TGCGCCAGCAGCTTGGCCCCGGAGGTTTCCTACGAGCAGTACTTC. The encoded protein is CASSLAPEVSYEQYF. The chain employs TRBV5-1 and TRBJ2-7; maybe TRBD2 (5 bases). CDR1 is SGHRS and CDR2 is YFSETQ in the germline V gene. This CDR3 comprises 15 residues. V was trimmed by 0 bases and J by 1 base, leaving 11 bases between them.

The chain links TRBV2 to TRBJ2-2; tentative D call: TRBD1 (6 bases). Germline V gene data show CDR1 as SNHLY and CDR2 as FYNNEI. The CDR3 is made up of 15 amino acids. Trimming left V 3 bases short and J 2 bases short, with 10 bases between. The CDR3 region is CASSDTGHNTGELFF. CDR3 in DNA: TGTGCCAGCAGTGACACGGGACATAACACCGGGGAGCTGTTTTTT.

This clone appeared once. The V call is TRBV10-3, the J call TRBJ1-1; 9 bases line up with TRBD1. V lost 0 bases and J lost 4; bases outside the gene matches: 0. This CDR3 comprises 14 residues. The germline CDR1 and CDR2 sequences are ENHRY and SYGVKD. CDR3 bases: TGTGCCATCAGTGAGTCGACAGGGGGCACTGAAGCTTTCTTT. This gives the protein CAISESTGGTEAFF.

The CDR3 spells CASRRDFAGELFF. The CDR3 nucleotides read TGTGCCAGCAGGCGGGACTTCGCCGGGGAGCTGTTTTTT. The V gene is TRBV6-4, the J gene TRBJ2-2; D possibly corresponds to TRBD2 (6 bases). Trimming shortened V by 6 bases and J by 6 bases, and 11 bases separated the two germline ends. The CDR3 runs 13 residues. The V gene's germline CDR1 is MRHNA and CDR2 SNTAGT.

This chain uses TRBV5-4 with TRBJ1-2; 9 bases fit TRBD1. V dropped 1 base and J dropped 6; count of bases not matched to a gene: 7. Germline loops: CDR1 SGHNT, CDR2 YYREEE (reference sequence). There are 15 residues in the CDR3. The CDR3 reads CASSLPGQGFDGYTF. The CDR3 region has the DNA TGTGCCAGCAGCTTGCCCGGACAGGGGTTCGATGGCTACACCTTC.

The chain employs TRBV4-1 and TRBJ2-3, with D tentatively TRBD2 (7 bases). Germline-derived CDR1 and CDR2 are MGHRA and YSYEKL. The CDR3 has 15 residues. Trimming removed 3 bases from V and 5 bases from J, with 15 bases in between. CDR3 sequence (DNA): TGCGCCAGCAGCCAGGAGGGGGGGCAGGGAGATACGCAGTATTTT. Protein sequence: CASSQEGGQGDTQYF.

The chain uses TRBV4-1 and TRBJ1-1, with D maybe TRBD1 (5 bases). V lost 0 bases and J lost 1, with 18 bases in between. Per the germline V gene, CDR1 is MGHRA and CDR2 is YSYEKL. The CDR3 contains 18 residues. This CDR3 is CASSQDPSFPTGNTEAFF. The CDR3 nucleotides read TGCGCCAGCAGCCAAGACCCTTCCTTTCCCACAGGGAACACTGAAGCTTTCTTT.

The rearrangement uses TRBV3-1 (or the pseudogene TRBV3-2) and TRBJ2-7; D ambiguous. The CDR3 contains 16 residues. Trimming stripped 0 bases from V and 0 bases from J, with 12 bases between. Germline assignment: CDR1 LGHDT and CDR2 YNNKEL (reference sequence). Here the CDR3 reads CASSQDGDISSYEQYF. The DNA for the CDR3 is TGTGCCAGCAGCCAAGATGGCGACATAAGCTCCTACGAGCAGTACTTC.

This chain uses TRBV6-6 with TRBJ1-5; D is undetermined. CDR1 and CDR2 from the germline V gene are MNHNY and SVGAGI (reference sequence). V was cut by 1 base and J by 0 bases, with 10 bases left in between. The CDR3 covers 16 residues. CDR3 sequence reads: CASSYFGQDSNQPQHF. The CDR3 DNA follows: TGTGCCAGCAGTTACTTTGGGCAGGATAGCAATCAGCCCCAGCATTTT.

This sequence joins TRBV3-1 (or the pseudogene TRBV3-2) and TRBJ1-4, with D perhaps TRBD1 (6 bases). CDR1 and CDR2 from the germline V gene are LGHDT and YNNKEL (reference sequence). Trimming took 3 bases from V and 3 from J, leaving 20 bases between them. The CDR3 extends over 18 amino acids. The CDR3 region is CASSHHGQTDSSNEKLFF. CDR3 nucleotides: TGTGCCAGCAGCCATCACGGACAGACCGACTCCTCTAATGAAAAACTGTTTTTT.

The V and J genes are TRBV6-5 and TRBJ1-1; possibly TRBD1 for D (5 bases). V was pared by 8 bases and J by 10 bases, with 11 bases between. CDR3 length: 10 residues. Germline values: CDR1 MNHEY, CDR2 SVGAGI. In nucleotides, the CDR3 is TGTGCCAGCGCCTTGGGGGGAGCTTTCTTT. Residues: CASALGGAFF.

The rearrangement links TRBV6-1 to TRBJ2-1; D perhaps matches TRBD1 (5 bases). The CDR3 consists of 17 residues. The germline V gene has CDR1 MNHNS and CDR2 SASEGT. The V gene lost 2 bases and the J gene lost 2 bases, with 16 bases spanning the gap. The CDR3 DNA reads TGTGCCAGCAGTGAATTTTCAGGGCTACGAGCCTACAATGAGCAGTTCTTC. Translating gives CASSEFSGLRAYNEQFF.

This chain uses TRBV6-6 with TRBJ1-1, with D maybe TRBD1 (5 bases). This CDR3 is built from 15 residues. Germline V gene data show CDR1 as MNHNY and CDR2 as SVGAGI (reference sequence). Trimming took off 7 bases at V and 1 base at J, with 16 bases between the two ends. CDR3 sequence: CASIRSPQGNTEAFF. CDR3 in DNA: TGTGCCAGCATCCGTAGCCCGCAGGGGAACACTGAAGCTTTCTTT.

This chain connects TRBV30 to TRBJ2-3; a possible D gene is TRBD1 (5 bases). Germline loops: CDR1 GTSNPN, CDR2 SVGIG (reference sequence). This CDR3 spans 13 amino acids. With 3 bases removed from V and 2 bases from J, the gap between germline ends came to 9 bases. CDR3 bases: TGTGCCTGGAGCAGGGTGGACACAGATACGCAGTATTTT. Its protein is CAWSRVDTDTQYF. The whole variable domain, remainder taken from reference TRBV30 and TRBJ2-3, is SQTIHQWPATLVQPVGSPLSLECTVEGTSNPNLYWYRQAAGRGLQLLFYSVGIGQISSEVPQNLSASRPQDRQFILSSKKLLLSDSGFYLCAWSRVDTDTQYFGPGTRLTVL.

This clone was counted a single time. CDR3 nucleotide sequence: TGTGCCAGCAGCCAATACCTCGGAAGCGTACTCTATGGCTACACCTTC. It encodes CASSQYLGSVLYGYTF. This chain uses TRBV3-1 (or the pseudogene TRBV3-2) with TRBJ1-2; D gene uncertain. V lost 2 bases and J lost 4, with 17 bases in between. The germline CDR1 and CDR2 sequences are LGHDT and YNNKEL (reference sequence). The CDR3 loop spans 16 amino acids.

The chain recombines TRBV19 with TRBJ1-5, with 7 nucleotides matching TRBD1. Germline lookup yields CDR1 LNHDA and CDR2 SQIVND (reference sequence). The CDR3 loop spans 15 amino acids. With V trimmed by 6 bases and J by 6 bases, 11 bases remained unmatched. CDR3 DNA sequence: TGTGCCAGTAGCCCGGGACAGTTGGTAAGTCAGCCCCAGCATTTT. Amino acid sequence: CASSPGQLVSQPQHF.

In DNA, the CDR3 is TGTGCCAGCAGCTTAGGGCAGGCGCTTAATGGCTACACCTTC. Residues: CASSLGQALNGYTF. The rearrangement joins TRBV7-8 to TRBJ1-2; D is unresolved. Per the germline V gene, CDR1 is SGHVS and CDR2 is FQNEAQ. This CDR3 has 14 residues. V was shortened by 1 base and J by 6 bases, with 12 bases between the two germline ends.

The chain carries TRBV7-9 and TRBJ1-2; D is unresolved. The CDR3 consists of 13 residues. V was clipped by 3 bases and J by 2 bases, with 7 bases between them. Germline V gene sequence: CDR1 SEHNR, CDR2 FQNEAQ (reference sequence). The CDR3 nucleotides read TGTGCCAGCAGCTTGGACTCGAACTATGGCTACACCTTC. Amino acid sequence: CASSLDSNYGYTF.

CDR3 coding DNA: TGTGCCAGCAGCCTGGGGATACGGGGGGGCTTGCGGAATGAGCAGTTCTTC. Translating gives CASSLGIRGGLRNEQFF. This rearrangement joins TRBV2 to TRBJ2-1; 8 bases are shared with TRBD2. With V trimmed by 6 bases and J by 7 bases, 17 bases remained unmatched. This CDR3 region has 17 residues. Germline V gene lookup returns CDR1 SNHLY and CDR2 FYNNEI. Based on the CDR3 plus reference TRBV2 and TRBJ2-1, the full variable domain is EPEVTQTPSHQVTQMGQEVILRCVPISNHLYFYWYRQILGQKVEFLVSFYNNEISEKSEIFDDQFSVERPDGSNFTLKIRSTKLEDSAMYFCASSLGIRGGLRNEQFFGPGTRLTVL.

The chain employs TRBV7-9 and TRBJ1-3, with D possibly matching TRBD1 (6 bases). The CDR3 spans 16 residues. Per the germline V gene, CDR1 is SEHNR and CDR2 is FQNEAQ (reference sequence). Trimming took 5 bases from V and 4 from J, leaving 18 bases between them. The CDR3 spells CASSKQSGAEGNTIYF. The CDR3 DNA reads TGTGCCAGCAGCAAACAGTCAGGGGCAGAAGGAAACACCATATATTTT.

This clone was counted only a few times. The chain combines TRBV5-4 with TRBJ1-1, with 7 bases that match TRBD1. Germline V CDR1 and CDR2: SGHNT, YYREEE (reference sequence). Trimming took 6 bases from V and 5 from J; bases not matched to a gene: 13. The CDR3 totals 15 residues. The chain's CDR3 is CASNKGQTQSTEAFF. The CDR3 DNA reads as TGTGCCAGCAACAAGGGACAGACCCAATCGACTGAAGCTTTCTTT.

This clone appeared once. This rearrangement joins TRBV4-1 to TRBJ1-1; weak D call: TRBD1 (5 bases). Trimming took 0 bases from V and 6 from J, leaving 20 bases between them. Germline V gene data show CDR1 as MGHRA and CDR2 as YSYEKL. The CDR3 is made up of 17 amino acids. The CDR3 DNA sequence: TGCGCCAGCAGCCAAGATAAGTCGGGACTCCCTTCCGCTGAAGCTTTCTTT. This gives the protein CASSQDKSGLPSAEAFF.

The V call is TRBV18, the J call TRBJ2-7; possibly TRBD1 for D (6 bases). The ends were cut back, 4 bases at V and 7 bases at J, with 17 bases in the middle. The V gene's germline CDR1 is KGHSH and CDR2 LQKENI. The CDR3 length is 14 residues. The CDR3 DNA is TGTGCCAGCTCACGTACAGGGTATTTGAGTGAGCAGTACTTC. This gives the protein CASSRTGYLSEQYF.

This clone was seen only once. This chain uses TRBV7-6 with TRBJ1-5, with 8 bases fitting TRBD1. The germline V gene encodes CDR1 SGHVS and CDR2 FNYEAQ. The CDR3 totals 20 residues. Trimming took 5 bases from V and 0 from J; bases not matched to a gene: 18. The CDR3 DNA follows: TGTGCCAGCAGCCATCCTGGACAGGGAGCCGGAACCTATAGCAATCAGCCCCAGCATTTT. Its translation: CASSHPGQGAGTYSNQPQHF.

CDR3 protein: CASSATGVSGNTIYF. CDR3 nucleotide sequence: TGTGCCAGTAGTGCCACAGGGGTCTCTGGAAACACCATATATTTT. J is TRBJ1-3 and V is TRBV19, with 7 positions matching TRBD1. V lost 5 bases and J lost 0; bases outside the gene matches: 4. The CDR3 has 15 residues. Germline loops: CDR1 LNHDA, CDR2 SQIVND (reference sequence).

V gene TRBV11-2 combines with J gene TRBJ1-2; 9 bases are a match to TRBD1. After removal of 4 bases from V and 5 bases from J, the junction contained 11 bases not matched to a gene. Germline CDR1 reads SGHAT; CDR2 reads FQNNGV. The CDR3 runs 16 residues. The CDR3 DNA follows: TGTGCCAGCAGCTCGACGAACAGGGGGCTCTCTTATGGCTACACCTTC. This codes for CASSSTNRGLSYGYTF.

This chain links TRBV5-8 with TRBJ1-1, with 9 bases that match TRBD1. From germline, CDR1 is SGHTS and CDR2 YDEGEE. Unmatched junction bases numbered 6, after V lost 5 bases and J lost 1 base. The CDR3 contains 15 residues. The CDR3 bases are TGTGCCAGCAGTTCAAAGGGACAGGGGAACACTGAAGCTTTCTTT. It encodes CASSSKGQGNTEAFF.

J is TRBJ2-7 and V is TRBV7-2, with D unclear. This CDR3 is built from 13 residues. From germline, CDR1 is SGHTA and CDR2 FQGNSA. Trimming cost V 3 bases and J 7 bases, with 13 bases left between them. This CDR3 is CASSFTRIFEQYF. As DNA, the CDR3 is TGTGCCAGCAGCTTCACCAGAATATTTGAGCAGTACTTC.